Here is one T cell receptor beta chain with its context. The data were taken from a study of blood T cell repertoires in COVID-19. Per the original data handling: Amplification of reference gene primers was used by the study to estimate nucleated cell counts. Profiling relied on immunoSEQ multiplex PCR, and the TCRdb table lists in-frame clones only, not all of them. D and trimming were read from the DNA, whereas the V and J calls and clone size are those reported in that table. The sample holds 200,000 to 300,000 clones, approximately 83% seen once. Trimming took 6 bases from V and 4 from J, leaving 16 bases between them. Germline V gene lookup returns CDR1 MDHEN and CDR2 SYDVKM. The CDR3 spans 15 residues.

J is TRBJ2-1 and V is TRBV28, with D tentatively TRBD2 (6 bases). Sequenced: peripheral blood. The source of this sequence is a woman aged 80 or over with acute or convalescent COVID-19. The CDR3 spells CASSPGGRDYNEQFF. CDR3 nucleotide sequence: TGTGCCAGCAGCCCCGGGGGTCGGGATTACAATGAGCAGTTCTTC.